The entry that follows covers one T cell receptor (beta chain) sequence. Its specificity is not known. The entry originates in a study of a mutant IDH1 vaccine in newly diagnosed glioma. On the study more broadly: Vaccination started 4-6 weeks after radiotherapy alone, or with temozolomide cycles. Standard pretreatment was either radiotherapy, temozolomide, or, for most, radiochemotherapy with temozolomide.

Time point meaning: week 23, last vaccination. It was 300 ug of mutant IDH1 20-mer peptide that made up each vaccine dose, given with topical imiquimod. Sequencing was performed with immunoSEQ multiplex PCR; in TCRdb, only in-frame clones are kept and a portion is missing. The data contain approximately 50,000 clones, over 80% of them singletons. The V end lost 1 base, the J end lost 6 bases, and 8 bases lay between the germline ends. There are 12 residues in the CDR3. The germline V gene has CDR1 SGHDT and CDR2 YYEEEE. Study-wide findings and caveats: The authors found pseudoprogression apparently unrelated to changes in top peripheral T cell clonotypes. Overall, just under 95% of patients had vaccine-induced immune responses.

This sequence was found in a man aged 40-49 years with glioma. The specimen was PBMCs, collected from a glioma patient whose treatment included an IDH1 peptide vaccine. The V gene is TRBV5-6, the J gene TRBJ2-7, with D perhaps given as TRBD1 or TRBD2 (5 bases each). The CDR3 region is CASSLLGPEQYF. The CDR3 DNA sequence: TGTGCCAGCAGCTTGTTGGGACCCGAGCAGTACTTC.